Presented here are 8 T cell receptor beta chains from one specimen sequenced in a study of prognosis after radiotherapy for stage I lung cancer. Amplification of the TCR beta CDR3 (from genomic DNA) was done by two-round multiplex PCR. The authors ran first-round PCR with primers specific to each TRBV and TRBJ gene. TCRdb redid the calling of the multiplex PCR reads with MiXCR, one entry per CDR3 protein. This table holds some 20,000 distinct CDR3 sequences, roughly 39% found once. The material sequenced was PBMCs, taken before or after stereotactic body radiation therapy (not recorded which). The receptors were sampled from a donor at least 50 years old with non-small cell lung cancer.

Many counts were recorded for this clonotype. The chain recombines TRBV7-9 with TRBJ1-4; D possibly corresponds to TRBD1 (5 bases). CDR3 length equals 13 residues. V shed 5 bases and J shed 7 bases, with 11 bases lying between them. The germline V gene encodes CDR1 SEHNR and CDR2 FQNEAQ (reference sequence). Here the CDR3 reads CASSGGPFEKLFF. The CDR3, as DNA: TGTGCCAGCAGCGGGGGACCTTTTGAAAAACTGTTTTTT.

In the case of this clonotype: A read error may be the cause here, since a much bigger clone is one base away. As DNA, the CDR3 is TGTGCCAGCAGCTTAGGGGGGGGGGTGACAGGGGTACACTACGAGCAGTACTTC. This sequence encodes CASSLGGGVTGVHYEQYF. The V call is TRBV7-9, the J call TRBJ2-7; TRBD1 might be the D (8 bases). CDR3 size: 18 residues. Per germline, CDR1 SEHNR and CDR2 FQNEAQ (reference sequence). The V and J ends lost 1 base and 3 bases respectively, with 22 bases between them.

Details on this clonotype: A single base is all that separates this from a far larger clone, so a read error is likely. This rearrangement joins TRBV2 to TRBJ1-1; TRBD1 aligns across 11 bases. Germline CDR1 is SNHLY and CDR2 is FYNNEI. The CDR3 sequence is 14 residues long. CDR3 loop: CASSSRTGGSEALF. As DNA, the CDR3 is TGTGCCAGCAGTTCTCGGACAGGGGGCTCTGAAGCTTTATTT.

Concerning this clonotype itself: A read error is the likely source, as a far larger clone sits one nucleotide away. The CDR3 is CASSAYLARDNDEQFF. Here the CDR3 DNA reads TGTGCCAGCAGCGCATACCTTGCCCGGGACAACGATGAGCAGTTCTTC. The gene calls are TRBV9 and TRBJ2-5, with a weak D call TRBD1 (6 bases). The J call may be faulty, since TRBJ2-1 better matches the DNA end. The CDR3 has 16 amino acids. From germline, CDR1 is SGDLS and CDR2 YYNGEE.

Here the CDR3 DNA reads TGTGCCAGCAGCCAAGCAGGGGGGGCCCAAGAGACCCAGTACTTC. This translates into CASSQAGGAQETQYF. This sequence joins TRBV4-2 and TRBJ2-5, with D perhaps given as TRBD1 or TRBD2 (7 bases each). The CDR3 runs 15 residues. In germline, CDR1 is LGHNA, CDR2 YNFKEQ. The V and J ends lost 1 base and 1 base respectively, with 10 bases between them.

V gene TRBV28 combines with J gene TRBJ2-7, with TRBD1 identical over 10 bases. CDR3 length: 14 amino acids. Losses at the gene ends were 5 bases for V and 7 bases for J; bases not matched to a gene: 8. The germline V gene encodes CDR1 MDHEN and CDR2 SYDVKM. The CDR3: CASSRQGAPREQYF. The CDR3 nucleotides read TGTGCCAGCAGTAGACAGGGGGCGCCCCGGGAGCAGTACTTC.

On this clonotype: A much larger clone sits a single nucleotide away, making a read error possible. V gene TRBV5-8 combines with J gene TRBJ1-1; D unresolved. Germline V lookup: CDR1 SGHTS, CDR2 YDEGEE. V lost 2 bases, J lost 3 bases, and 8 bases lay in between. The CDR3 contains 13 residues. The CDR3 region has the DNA TGTGCCAGCAGCTTTGCGGGTTACACTGAAGCTTTCTTT. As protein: CASSFAGYTEAFF.

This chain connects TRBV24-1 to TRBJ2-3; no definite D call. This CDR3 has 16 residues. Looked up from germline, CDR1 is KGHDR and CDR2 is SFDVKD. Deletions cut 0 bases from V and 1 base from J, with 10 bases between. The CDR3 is CATSDLAITRTDTQYF. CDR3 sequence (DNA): TGTGCCACCAGTGATTTGGCCATTACCCGCACAGATACGCAGTATTTT.